This T cell receptor beta chain was found in a study of early T cells in non-severe SARS-CoV-2 infection. Study at large: The sequenced material was bulk RNA from unsorted whole blood, and its chains were unpaired.

Trimming shortened V by 2 bases and J by 7 bases, and 9 bases separated the two germline ends. The CDR3 is 14 residues long. The germline V gene has CDR1 SNHLY and CDR2 FYNNEI. Unique molecular identifiers were affixed to single, distinct cDNA molecules. A single record per CDR3 protein comes from TCRdb applying MiXCR to the 5' RACE reads. The top ten hold under 6.5% of the sample, which has tens of thousands of distinct CDR3 sequences, 14% seen once. This clonotype has ten or more counts. The V call is TRBV2, the J call TRBJ1-6; D is possibly TRBD1 (5 bases). The sequence derives from an adult who was a healthcare worker with PCR-confirmed SARS-CoV-2 infection or an uninfected control (not recorded which). Material for sequencing was whole blood. CDR3 sequence reads: CASSEYGGNSPLHF. The DNA of the CDR3 is TGTGCCAGCAGTGAATATGGGGGAAATTCACCCCTCCACTTT.